These 4 T cell receptor beta chains share one sample of origin, sequenced in a study of T cells in tumors after PD-1 blockade. Generated by immunoSEQ multiplex PCR, the TCRdb table keeps only in-frame clones and is missing some. The sample gives 45,000 to 60,000 clones, 65% to 80% of which show up once; around 8.7% is in the top ten. This sample comprised PBMCs, obtained before anti-PD-1 therapy. Source of these receptors: a human donor with advanced basal cell or squamous cell carcinoma (not recorded which).

The chain combines TRBV7-9 with TRBJ1-3; 7 bases agree with TRBD1. Germline lookup yields CDR1 SEHNR and CDR2 FQNEAQ (reference sequence). V shed 4 bases, J shed 3 bases, and the junction held 6 bases outside the gene matches. The CDR3 totals 15 residues. The CDR3 reads CASSYGTASGNTIYF. In nucleotides, the CDR3 is TGTGCCAGCAGCTACGGGACAGCGAGTGGAAACACCATATATTTT.

The CDR3 spells CASSLALFSGAFDGYTF. DNA of the CDR3: TGTGCCAGCAGCCTGGCCCTGTTTTCAGGTGCGTTCGATGGCTACACCTTC. The gene calls are TRBV5-4 and TRBJ1-2; D not resolved. The germline CDR1 and CDR2 sequences are SGHNT and YYREEE (reference sequence). This CDR3 is built from 17 residues. V lost 4 bases and J 6 bases, leaving 25 bases between the germline ends. The entire variable domain, with the rest obtained from reference TRBV5-4 and TRBJ1-2, is as follows: ETGVTQSPTHLIKTRGQQVTLRCSSQSGHNTVSWYQQALGQGPQFIFQYYREEENGRGNFPPRFSGLQFPNYSSELNVNALELDDSALYLCASSLALFSGAFDGYTFGSGTRLTVV.

J is TRBJ2-5 and V is TRBV2; no reliable D call. CDR3 length equals 11 residues. Germline-derived CDR1 and CDR2 are SNHLY and FYNNEI. V lost 5 bases, J lost 3 bases, and 4 bases lay in between. CDR3 in amino acids: CASSFKETQYF. CDR3 in DNA: TGTGCCAGCAGTTTCAAAGAGACCCAGTACTTC. The full variable domain, completed using reference TRBV2 and TRBJ2-5, is EPEVTQTPSHQVTQMGQEVILRCVPISNHLYFYWYRQILGQKVEFLVSFYNNEISEKSEIFDDQFSVERPDGSNFTLKIRSTKLEDSAMYFCASSFKETQYFGPGTRLLVL.

The chain carries TRBV7-9 and TRBJ2-2; D gene uncertain. The ends were cut back, 7 bases at V and 6 bases at J, with 9 bases in the middle. In germline, CDR1 is SEHNR, CDR2 FQNEAQ (reference sequence). The CDR3 has 12 residues. The CDR3 DNA sequence: TGTGCCAGCATCCCGGTAGCCGGGGAGCTGTTTTTT. It codes for CASIPVAGELFF.